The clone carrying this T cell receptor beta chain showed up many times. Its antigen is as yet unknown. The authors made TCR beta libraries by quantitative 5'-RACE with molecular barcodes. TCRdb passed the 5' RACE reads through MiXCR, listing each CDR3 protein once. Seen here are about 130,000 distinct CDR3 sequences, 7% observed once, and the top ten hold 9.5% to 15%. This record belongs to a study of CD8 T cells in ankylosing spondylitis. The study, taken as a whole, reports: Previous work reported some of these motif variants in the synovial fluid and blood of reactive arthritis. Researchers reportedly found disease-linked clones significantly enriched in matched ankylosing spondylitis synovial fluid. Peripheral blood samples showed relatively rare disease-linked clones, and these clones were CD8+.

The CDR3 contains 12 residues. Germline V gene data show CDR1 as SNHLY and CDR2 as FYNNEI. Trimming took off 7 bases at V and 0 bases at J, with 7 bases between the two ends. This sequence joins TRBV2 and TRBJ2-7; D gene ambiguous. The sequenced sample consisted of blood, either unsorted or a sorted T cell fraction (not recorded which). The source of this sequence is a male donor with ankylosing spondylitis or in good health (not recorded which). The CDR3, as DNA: TGTGCCAGCAAGACAAGCTCCTACGAGCAGTACTTC. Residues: CASKTSSYEQYF.